This TCR beta chain stems from a study of vaccination effects on CD4 cells after COVID-19. In the ViraFEST assay, antigen-specific CD4+ clonotypes were identified by expansion after peptide-pool stimulation. Having been cultured for about 10 days, the cells underwent CD4+ T cell isolation. BNT162b2 vaccine or mRNA-1273 vaccine was given to participants in two doses. A note on this clone: Its antigen is not identified.

The germline V gene has CDR1 SGHRS and CDR2 YFSETQ. The V segment lost 7 bases and the J segment 2 bases; nucleotides outside the gene matches: 11. The CDR3 is 16 amino acids. Sequencing used immunoSEQ multiplex PCR; TCRdb keeps in-frame clones, though not all of them. The sample has around 32,000 clones, less than 80% seen once. The source material was CD4+ T cells from PBMCs cultured with SARS-CoV-2 spike peptides, sampled after COVID-19 vaccination. The genes are TRBV5-1 and TRBJ2-3; 9 nucleotides match TRBD2. The clonotype was recovered from a human donor who received a COVID-19 vaccine. CDR3 DNA sequence: TGCGCCAGCCGTGGGGTAGCGGGGGCGACCACAGATACGCAGTATTTT. Residues: CASRGVAGATTDTQYF. The full variable domain, with the rest looked up from reference TRBV5-1 and TRBJ2-3, is KAGVTQTPRYLIKTRGQQVTLSCSPISGHRSVSWYQQTPGQGLQFLFEYFSETQRNKGNFPGRFSGRQFSNSRSEMNVSTLELGDSALYLCASRGVAGATTDTQYFGPGTRLTVL.